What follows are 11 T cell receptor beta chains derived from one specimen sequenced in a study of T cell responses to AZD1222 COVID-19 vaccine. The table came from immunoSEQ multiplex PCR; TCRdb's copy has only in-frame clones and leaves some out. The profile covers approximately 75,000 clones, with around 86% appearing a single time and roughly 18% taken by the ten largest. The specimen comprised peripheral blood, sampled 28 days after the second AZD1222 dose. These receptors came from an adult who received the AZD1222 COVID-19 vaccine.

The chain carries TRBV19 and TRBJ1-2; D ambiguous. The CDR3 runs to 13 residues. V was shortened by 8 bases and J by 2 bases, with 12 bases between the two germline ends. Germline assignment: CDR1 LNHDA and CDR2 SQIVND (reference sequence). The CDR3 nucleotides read TGTGCCAGTCGTACACAGCGGAACTATGGCTACACCTTC. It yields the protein CASRTQRNYGYTF.

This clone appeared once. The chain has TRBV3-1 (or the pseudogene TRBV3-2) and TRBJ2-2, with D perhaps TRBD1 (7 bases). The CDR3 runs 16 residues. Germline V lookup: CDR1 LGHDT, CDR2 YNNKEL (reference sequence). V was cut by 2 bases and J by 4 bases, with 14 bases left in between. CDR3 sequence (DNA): TGTGCCAGCAGCCAAAGAGGAGGGGGCGGCACCGGGGAGCTGTTTTTT. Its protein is CASSQRGGGGTGELFF.

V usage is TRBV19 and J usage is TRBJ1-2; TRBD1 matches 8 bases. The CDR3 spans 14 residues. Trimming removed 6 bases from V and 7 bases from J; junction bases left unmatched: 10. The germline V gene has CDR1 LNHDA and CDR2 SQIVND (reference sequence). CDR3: CASRAQGALGGYTF. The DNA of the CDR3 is TGTGCCAGTAGGGCCCAGGGGGCCCTGGGTGGCTACACCTTC. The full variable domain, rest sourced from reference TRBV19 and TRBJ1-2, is DGGITQSPKYLFRKEGQNVTLSCEQNLNHDAMYWYRQDPGQGLRLIYYSQIVNDFQKGDIAEGYSVSREKKESFPLTVTSAQKNPTAFYLCASRAQGALGGYTFGSGTRLTVV.

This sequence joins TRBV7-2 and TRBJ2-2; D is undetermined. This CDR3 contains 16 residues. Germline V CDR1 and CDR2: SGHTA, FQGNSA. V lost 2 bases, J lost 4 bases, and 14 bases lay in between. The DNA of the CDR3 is TGTGCCAGCAGCTTACTTACTTGGGCCAGCACCGGGGAGCTGTTTTTT. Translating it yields CASSLLTWASTGELFF.

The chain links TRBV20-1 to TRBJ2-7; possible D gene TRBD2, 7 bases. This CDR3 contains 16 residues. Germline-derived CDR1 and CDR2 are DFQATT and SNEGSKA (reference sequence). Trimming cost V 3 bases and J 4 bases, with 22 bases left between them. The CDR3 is CSASWEGGPSSYEQYF. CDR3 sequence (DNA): TGCAGTGCTAGTTGGGAGGGGGGGCCGTCGTCTTACGAGCAGTACTTC.

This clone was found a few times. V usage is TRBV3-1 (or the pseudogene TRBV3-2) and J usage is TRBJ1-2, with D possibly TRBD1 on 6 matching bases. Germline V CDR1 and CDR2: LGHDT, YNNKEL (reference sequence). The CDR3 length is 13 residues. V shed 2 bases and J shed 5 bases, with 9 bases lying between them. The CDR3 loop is CASSQLQGYGYTF. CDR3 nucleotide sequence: TGTGCCAGCAGCCAATTACAGGGATATGGCTACACCTTC.

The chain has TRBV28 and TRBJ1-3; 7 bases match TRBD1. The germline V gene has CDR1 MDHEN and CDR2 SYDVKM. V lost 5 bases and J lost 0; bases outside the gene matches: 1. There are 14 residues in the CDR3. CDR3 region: CASSRDSSGNTIYF. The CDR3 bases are TGTGCCAGCAGTCGGGACAGCTCTGGAAACACCATATATTTT.

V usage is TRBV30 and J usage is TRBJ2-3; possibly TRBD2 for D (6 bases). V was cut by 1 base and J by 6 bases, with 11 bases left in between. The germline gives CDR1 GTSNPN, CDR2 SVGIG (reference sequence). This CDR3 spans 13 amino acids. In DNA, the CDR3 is TGTGCCTGGAGTGCGACTAGTTATGATACGCAGTATTTT. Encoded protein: CAWSATSYDTQYF.

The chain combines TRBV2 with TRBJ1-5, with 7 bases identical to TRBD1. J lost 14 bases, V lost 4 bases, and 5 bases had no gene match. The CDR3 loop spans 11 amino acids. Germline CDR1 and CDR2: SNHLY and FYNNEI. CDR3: CASSGGDREHF. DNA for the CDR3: TGTGCCAGCAGTGGGGGGGACAGAGAGCATTTT.

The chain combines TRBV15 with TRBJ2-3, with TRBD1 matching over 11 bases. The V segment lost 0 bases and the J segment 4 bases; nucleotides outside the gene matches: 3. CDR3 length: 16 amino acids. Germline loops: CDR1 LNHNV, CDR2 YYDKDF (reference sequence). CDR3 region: CATSREAGQGADTQYF. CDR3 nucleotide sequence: TGTGCCACCAGCAGAGAGGCGGGACAGGGGGCAGATACGCAGTATTTT.

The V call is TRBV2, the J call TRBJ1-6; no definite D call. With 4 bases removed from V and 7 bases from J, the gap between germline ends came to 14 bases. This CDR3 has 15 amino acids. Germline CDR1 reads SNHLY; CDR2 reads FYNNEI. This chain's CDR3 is CASSALGPANSPLHF. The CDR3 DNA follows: TGTGCCAGCAGTGCCTTGGGTCCTGCAAATTCACCCCTCCACTTT. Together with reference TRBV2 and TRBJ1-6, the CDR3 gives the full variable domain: EPEVTQTPSHQVTQMGQEVILRCVPISNHLYFYWYRQILGQKVEFLVSFYNNEISEKSEIFDDQFSVERPDGSNFTLKIRSTKLEDSAMYFCASSALGPANSPLHFGNGTRLTVT.